This TCR beta chain was sequenced during a study of blood T cell repertoires in COVID-19. On the study more broadly: Acute-phase and convalescent COVID-19 samples originated in the United States, Italy and Spain.

This clone was found a few times. An end of the junction does not agree with germline; a read error may underlie this. The repertoire was sequenced with immunoSEQ multiplex PCR; TCRdb's copy has only in-frame clones and lacks some. In the table there are 200,000 to 250,000 clones, around 87% of which are singletons. This receptor was obtained from a man in his thirties or forties who had been exposed to COVID-19. Material for sequencing was PBMCs or T cells enriched from blood (not recorded which).

The DNA of the CDR3 is TGTGCCAGAAGCTTCCGGGACAGGGACTTC. This sequence encodes CARSFRDRDF. The rearrangement uses TRBV5-3 and TRBJ2-7; the match to TRBD1 covers 9 bases. TRBV5-3 is identified as an open reading frame with a role that is uncertain. The CDR3 is made up of 10 amino acids.